The 21 T cell receptor beta chains given below trace back to one sample, sequenced in a study of T cell repertoires in cytomegalovirus infection (dated by TCRdb to between 2018 and 2021). These receptors have no identified antigens. The instrument given in TCRdb is Illumina HiSeq 1500. In TCRdb, the public reads were trimmed at Q25 with fastp and aligned with MiXCR, with productive beta chains retained. Identical CDR3 proteins give one entry, which carries the most common genes and DNA. The table for this sample lists 71,000 or so distinct CDR3 sequences; 20% to 25% of them were counted only once. The leading ten clones occupy roughly 63% of the sample. The treatment or condition tag for this specimen amounts to: in vitro stimulation with specific CMV peptide epitopes to enrich CMV-specific T cells. The specimen comprised CD8+ T cells from cultured PBMCs, sampled from culture after CMV antigen stimulation. The origin of the receptors is a human donor in good health (CMV status not recorded). Some clones in this sample may be carry-over from other donors' samples.

The chain couples TRBV7-2 to TRBJ2-3; D may match TRBD1 or TRBD2 (6 bases each). The CDR3 has 12 amino acids. Trimming took off 7 bases at V and 6 bases at J, with 11 bases between the two ends. The germline CDR1 and CDR2 sequences are SGHTA and FQGNSA. This CDR3 is CASILGGDTQYF. The DNA of the CDR3 is TGTGCCAGCATACTAGGGGGGGATACGCAGTATTTT. The variable domain in full, completed from reference TRBV7-2 and TRBJ2-3, reads GAGVSQSPSNKVTEKGKDVELRCDPISGHTALYWYRQSLGQGLEFLIYFQGNSAPDKSGLPSDRFSAERTGGSVSTLTIQRTQQEDSAVYLCASILGGDTQYFGPGTRLTVL.

Points on this clonotype: Germline and junction disagree at one end, which may indicate a read error. The gene calls are TRBV7-8 and TRBJ1-4; the match to TRBD1 covers 8 bases. There are 16 residues in the CDR3. In germline, CDR1 is SGHVS, CDR2 FQNEAQ. CDR3 in amino acids: CVSSLDGTGNSGKLFF. CDR3 coding DNA: TGTGTCAGCAGCTTAGATGGGACAGGCAACTCGGGGAAACTGTTTTTT.

This clonotype was detected only a few times. The CDR3 nucleotides are TGTGCCAGCAGTTACGGACAGGGTGGGAAGTACACTGAAGCTTTCTTT. Protein product: CASSYGQGGKYTEAFF. The chain is built from TRBV6-6 and TRBJ1-1, with 8 bases aligning to TRBD1. V shed 2 bases, J shed 3 bases, and the junction held 8 bases outside the gene matches. Germline assignment: CDR1 MNHNY and CDR2 SVGAGI (reference sequence). The CDR3 runs to 16 residues.

The table lists this clonotype with a few counts. This chain joins TRBV10-3 and TRBJ1-1; a weak D match, TRBD1 (6 bases). CDR1 is ENHRY, CDR2 SYGVKD, per germline. Trimming pared 5 bases from V and 1 base from J, leaving 14 bases between. This CDR3 is built from 15 residues. The CDR3: CAISPMWGPNTEAFF. The CDR3 region has the DNA TGTGCCATCAGTCCGATGTGGGGGCCGAACACTGAAGCTTTCTTT.

The chain carries TRBV6-5 and TRBJ1-2; 7 bases fit TRBD1. CDR3 length: 15 amino acids. Germline V gene sequence: CDR1 MNHEY, CDR2 SVGAGI. Losses at the gene ends were 6 bases for V and 6 bases for J; bases not matched to a gene: 13. CDR3 in amino acids: CASSPGTVLFDGYTF. For the CDR3, the DNA is TGTGCCAGCAGCCCCGGGACAGTGCTTTTCGATGGCTACACCTTC.

This clonotype has just a few counts. The V call is TRBV7-2, the J call TRBJ2-4, with 12 nucleotides matching TRBD2. V shed 3 bases, J shed 8 bases, and the junction held 11 bases outside the gene matches. This CDR3 contains 17 residues. Germline V gives CDR1 SGHTA, CDR2 FQGNSA. The CDR3 spells CASSLGGTSGPRDIQYF. In nucleotides, the CDR3 is TGTGCCAGCAGCTTGGGGGGGACTAGCGGGCCGAGGGACATTCAGTACTTC.

This clonotype has a count of ten or more. The J gene is TRBJ2-7, the V gene TRBV7-8; unclear D gene. V was cut by 1 base and J by 11 bases, with 15 bases left in between. CDR3 length equals 13 residues. Germline CDR1 reads SGHVS; CDR2 reads FQNEAQ. In DNA form, the CDR3 reads TGTGCCAGCAGCTTAGACGAGACGGCTTTGGAGTACTTC. This translates into CASSLDETALEYF.

The V and J genes are TRBV9 and TRBJ1-1; D not resolved. The V end was cut by 0 bases, the J end by 4 bases, with 7 bases between. The CDR3 sequence is 13 residues long. Germline assignment: CDR1 SGDLS and CDR2 YYNGEE. The CDR3: CASSVDGVTEAFF. The CDR3, as DNA: TGTGCCAGCAGCGTAGATGGGGTCACTGAAGCTTTCTTT.

This clonotype showed up just a few times. The chain combines TRBV7-2 with TRBJ1-1, with 8 bases identical to TRBD1. CDR3 length: 17 amino acids. With V trimmed by 2 bases and J by 6 bases, 14 bases remained unmatched. Looked up from germline, CDR1 is SGHTA and CDR2 is FQGNSA. The CDR3 DNA sequence: TGTGCCAGCAGCTTAAAGGCAGGGGGCGCGTTAGTCGCTGAAGCTTTCTTT. Its protein is CASSLKAGGALVAEAFF.

The chain uses TRBV6-5 and TRBJ2-2, with TRBD1 matching over 7 bases. Trimming took 6 bases from V and 5 from J; bases not matched to a gene: 3. Germline V gene lookup returns CDR1 MNHEY and CDR2 SVGAGI. CDR3 size: 13 residues. The CDR3 is CASRDRRTGELFF. The CDR3 nucleotides are TGTGCCAGCAGGGACAGGCGAACCGGGGAGCTGTTTTTT.

A remark on this clonotype: Germline is not matched at one junction end, which may reflect a read error. The chain joins TRBV7-7 to TRBJ1-5, with 8 bases identical to TRBD1. In germline, CDR1 is SSHAT, CDR2 FNYEAQ (reference sequence). The CDR3 consists of 19 residues. CDR3 coding DNA: TGTGCTAGCAGCCCCCCGAGAGGGACAGGTGTATATAGCAATCAGCCCCAGCATTTT. This codes for CASSPPRGTGVYSNQPQHF.

This clonotype occurred a few times. V and J are TRBV6-5 and TRBJ2-3; a possible D gene is TRBD1 (5 bases). Trimming removed 2 bases from V and 2 bases from J, with 11 bases in between. This CDR3 has 15 amino acids. Germline V lookup: CDR1 MNHEY, CDR2 SVGAGI. CDR3 residues: CASSYGDSHTDTQYF. CDR3 nucleotides: TGTGCCAGCAGTTACGGAGACAGCCACACAGATACGCAGTATTTT.

The chain links TRBV7-6 to TRBJ2-1; D call uncertain. Germline CDR1 reads SGHVS; CDR2 reads FNYEAQ. There are 11 residues in the CDR3. V lost 8 bases to trimming and J lost 8 bases, with 10 bases between them. CDR3 coding DNA: TGTGCCAGCGGCGACCAGGATGAGCAGTTCTTC. Translation gives CASGDQDEQFF.

In its sample, this clonotype was seen a few times. The gene calls are TRBV27 and TRBJ1-2, with 7 bases matching TRBD1. From germline, CDR1 is MNHEY and CDR2 SMNVEV (reference sequence). The J segment lost 6 bases and the V segment lost 5 bases, leaving 6 bases of the junction unmatched. The CDR3 has 13 residues. In DNA form, the CDR3 reads TGTGCCAGCAGTGGCACAGGGGTCAATGGCTACACCTTC. This translates into CASSGTGVNGYTF.

The rearrangement uses TRBV7-9 and TRBJ2-7; tentative D call: TRBD2 (5 bases). The V and J ends lost 1 base and 2 bases respectively, with 12 bases between them. There are 15 residues in the CDR3. Looked up from germline, CDR1 is SEHNR and CDR2 is FQNEAQ (reference sequence). DNA for the CDR3: TGTGCCAGCAGCTTAGAGGCAGGAGGCGCCTACGAGCAGTACTTC. This codes for CASSLEAGGAYEQYF.

The chain recombines TRBV6-2 or TRBV6-3 with TRBJ2-2; tentatively, D is TRBD2 (6 bases). This CDR3 is built from 20 residues. In germline, CDR1 is MNHEY, CDR2 SVGEGT. V lost 3 bases, J lost 4 bases, and 27 bases lay in between. This CDR3 is CASSYLPGRNSLRGTGELFF. The CDR3 DNA is TGTGCCAGCAGTTATCTTCCAGGGAGGAACTCTCTCAGAGGCACCGGGGAGCTGTTTTTT.

The rearrangement uses TRBV6-1 and TRBJ2-7, with D unclear. The germline CDR1 and CDR2 sequences are MNHNS and SASEGT. Trimming cost V 3 bases and J 4 bases, with 16 bases left between them. CDR3 length: 15 amino acids. CDR3 protein: CASSEGISAIYEQYF. DNA of the CDR3: TGTGCCAGCAGTGAGGGAATCTCGGCGATTTACGAGCAGTACTTC.

The genes are TRBV12-3 or TRBV12-4 and TRBJ2-1; D is unclear. The CDR3 contains 11 residues. The V and J ends lost 4 bases and 6 bases respectively, with 4 bases between them. CDR3 residues: CASSWTNEQFF. In DNA form, the CDR3 reads TGTGCCAGCAGTTGGACCAATGAGCAGTTCTTC.

This clonotype turned up a few times. The CDR3 DNA follows: TGCAGTGCTAGAGATGAGGCAAACACCGGGGAGCTGTTTTTT. As protein: CSARDEANTGELFF. This chain joins TRBV20-1 and TRBJ2-2; no firm D call. Germline V CDR1 and CDR2: DFQATT, SNEGSKA (reference sequence). The CDR3 totals 14 residues. With 0 bases removed from V and 2 bases from J, the gap between germline ends came to 7 bases.

This chain joins TRBV12-3 or TRBV12-4 and TRBJ1-5; TRBD1 might be the D (5 bases). V lost 7 bases, J lost 7 bases, and 14 bases lay in between. This CDR3 contains 13 residues. The CDR3 loop is CASTLAGGQPQHF. The CDR3 DNA reads TGTGCCAGCACCCTGGCGGGGGGACAGCCCCAGCATTTT.

V is TRBV12-3 or TRBV12-4 and J is TRBJ1-1; 7 nucleotides line up with TRBD1. The CDR3 length is 12 residues. J lost 4 bases, V lost 7 bases, and 3 bases had no gene match. The CDR3: CASTQGGTEAFF. The CDR3 DNA follows: TGTGCCAGCACTCAGGGGGGCACTGAAGCTTTCTTT.